This TCR beta chain appears in the sequencing data of a study of blood T cells in healthy people across ages. Notes on the study in general: No conclusive comparison of naive versus antigen-experienced cells was possible with unsorted PBMCs. A roughly linear fall in TCR beta diversity per million T cells was seen with increasing age.

There were healthy Caucasian individuals from Russia, aged roughly 6 to 100, serving as donors. Ten or more counts support this clonotype. Its antigen remains unknown. Using a J-beta primer mix together with a sample-barcoded 5' primer, a second PCR was run for roughly 6 to 11 cycles. The yield of each sample was at least 2.5 million CDR3-containing paired-end reads. Via MiXCR, TCRdb re-called the 5' RACE reads, giving one row per CDR3 protein. Counted here are approximately 810,000 distinct CDR3 sequences, roughly 34% occurring once; the ten biggest clones make up approximately 12%. Losses at the gene ends were 1 base for V and 1 base for J; bases not matched to a gene: 4. CDR3 size: 14 residues. Germline CDR1 DFQATT, CDR2 SNEGSKA (reference sequence).

The chain carries TRBV20-1 and TRBJ2-7, with TRBD1 identical over 7 bases. This clonotype originated in a man between 18 and 35 years old in good health. Sequencing used blood. CDR3 loop: CSARGRDSSYEQYF. The CDR3, as DNA: TGCAGTGCTAGAGGCAGGGACAGTTCCTACGAGCAGTACTTC.